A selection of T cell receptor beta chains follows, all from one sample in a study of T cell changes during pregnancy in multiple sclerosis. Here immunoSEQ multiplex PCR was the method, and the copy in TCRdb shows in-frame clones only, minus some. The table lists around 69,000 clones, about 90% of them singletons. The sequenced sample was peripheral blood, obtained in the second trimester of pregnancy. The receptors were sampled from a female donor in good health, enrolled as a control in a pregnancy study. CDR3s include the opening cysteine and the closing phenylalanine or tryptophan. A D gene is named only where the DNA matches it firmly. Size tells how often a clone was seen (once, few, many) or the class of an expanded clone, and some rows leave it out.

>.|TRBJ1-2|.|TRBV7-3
TGTGCCAGCAGCTTAGTGGCTGGGCCGGGGGACTATGGCTACACCTTC
CASSLVAGPGDYGYTF
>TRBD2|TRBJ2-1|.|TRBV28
TGTGCCAGCAGTTTATTCGGCGGGGAGGGAGGCTACAATGAGCAGTTCTTC
CASSLFGGEGGYNEQFF
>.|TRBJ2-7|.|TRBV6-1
TGTGCCAGCATTGATCTCCGAGAGTCCTACGAGCAGTACTTC
CASIDLRESYEQYF
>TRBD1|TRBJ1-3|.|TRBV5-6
TGTGCCAGCAGCTACGTAAGGTCAGGGGGACGGAACACCATATATTTT
CASSYVRSGGRNTIYF
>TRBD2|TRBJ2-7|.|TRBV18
TGTGCCAGCTCACCGAATATAGCGGGACCATCCTCCTACGAGCAGTACTTC
CASSPNIAGPSSYEQYF
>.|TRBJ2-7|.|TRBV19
TGTGCCAGTAGTATAGTTAGCGGTAGCTCCTACGAGCAGTACTTC
CASSIVSGSSYEQYF
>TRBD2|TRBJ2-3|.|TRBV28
TGTGCCGGAAGGACTAGCGGAAGCACAGATACGCAGTATTTT
CAGRTSGSTDTQYF
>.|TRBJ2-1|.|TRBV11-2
TGTGCCAGCAGCTTATACCCCTCCAGGGGCTCCTACAATGAGCAGTTCTTC
CASSLYPSRGSYNEQFF
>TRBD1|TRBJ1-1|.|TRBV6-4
TGTGCCAGCAGCTACGGGACAGGGGGCACTGAAGCTTTCTTT
CASSYGTGGTEAFF
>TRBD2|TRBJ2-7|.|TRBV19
TGTGCCAGTAGTATAAGCAGGGAGGGGTACTACGAGCAGTACTTC
CASSISREGYYEQYF
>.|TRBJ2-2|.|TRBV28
TGTGCCAGCACCACCCTAAATCAGGGAAACACCGGGGAGCTGTTTTTT
CASTTLNQGNTGELFF
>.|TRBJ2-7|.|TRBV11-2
TGTGCCAGCAGCTTATGGGGCAGCCAAAACTACGAGCAGTACTTC
CASSLWGSQNYEQYF
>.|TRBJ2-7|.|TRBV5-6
TGTGCCAGCAGCTTGGACAGCCCCTACGAGCAGTACTTC
CASSLDSPYEQYF
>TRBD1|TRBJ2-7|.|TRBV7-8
TGTGCCAGCAGCCCACCGGGGACAGGCGACGAGCAGTACTTC
CASSPPGTGDEQYF
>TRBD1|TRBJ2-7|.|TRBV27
TGTGCCAGCAGTTCCCGGACAGGGGGGATTTGGTACTTC
CASSSRTGGIWYF
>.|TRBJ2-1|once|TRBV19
TGTGCCAGTAGTACTAACGACGGGGGCAATGAGCAGTTCTTC
CASSTNDGGNEQFF
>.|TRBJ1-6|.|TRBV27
TGTGCCAGCAGCCCGGACAGAAATAATTCACCCCTCCACTTT
CASSPDRNNSPLHF
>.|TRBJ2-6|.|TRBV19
TGTGCCAGTAGTATCGCTGGGGCCAACGTCCTGACTTTC
CASSIAGANVLTF
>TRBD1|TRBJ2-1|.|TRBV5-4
TGTGCCAGCAGCCGTGACCGGGACAGGGTAAGCAATGAGCAGTTCTTC
CASSRDRDRVSNEQFF
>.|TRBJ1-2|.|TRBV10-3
TGTGCCATCAGTGAGGTCGGGGCAGGGGAAAACTATGGCTACACCTTC
CAISEVGAGENYGYTF
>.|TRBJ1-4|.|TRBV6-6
TGTGCCAGCAGTTACTCCACCGCAAGGCGGGAAAAACTGTTTTTT
CASSYSTARREKLFF
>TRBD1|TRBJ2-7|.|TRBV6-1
TGTGCCAGCAGTGGGGACAGCTCCTACGAGCAGTACTTC
CASSGDSSYEQYF
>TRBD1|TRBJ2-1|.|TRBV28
TGTGCCAGCAGTCGGACAGGGGGTAAGCAGTTCTTC
CASSRTGGKQFF
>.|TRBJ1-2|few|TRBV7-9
TGTGCCAGCAGCTTAGGGCGAGGGTATGGCTACACCTTC
CASSLGRGYGYTF
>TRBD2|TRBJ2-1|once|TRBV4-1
TGCGCCAGCAGCCATGGACTAGCGGGAGATCCTAAGCAGTTCTTC
CASSHGLAGDPKQFF
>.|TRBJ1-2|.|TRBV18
TGTGCCAGCTCACCACCAGGTGTCTGGGACAATGGCTACACCTTC
CASSPPGVWDNGYTF
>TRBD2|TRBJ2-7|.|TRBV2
TGTGCCAGCAAGCGGGAGGGTTCCTACGAGCAGTACTTC
CASKREGSYEQYF
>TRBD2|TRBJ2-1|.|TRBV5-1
TGCGCCAGCAGCGTAGCTAGCGGGAGTCGTGAGCAGTTCTTC
CASSVASGSREQFF
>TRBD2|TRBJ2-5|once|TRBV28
TGTGCCAGCAGTTTTGCTAGCGGGGGGGGGTCAGAGACCCAGTACTTC
CASSFASGGGSETQYF
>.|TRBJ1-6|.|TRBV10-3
TGTGCCATCAGTGAGGAGGGAGATCGTTCACCCCTCCACTTT
CAISEEGDRSPLHF
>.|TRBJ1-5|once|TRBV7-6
TGTGCCAGCAGTCCCGTGGGGCGGGGGATGAGCAATCAGCCCCAGCATTTT
CASSPVGRGMSNQPQHF
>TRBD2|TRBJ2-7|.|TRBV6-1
TGTGCCAGCAGAGCTCTAGCGGGGGGCGACGAGCAGTACTTC
CASRALAGGDEQYF
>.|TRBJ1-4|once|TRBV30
TGTGCCGGAACAACGGGACACCCTGAAAAACTGTTTTTT
CAGTTGHPEKLFF
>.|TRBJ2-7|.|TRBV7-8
TGTGCCAGCAGCTTGGAGAGTGCCTTTTCAACCTACGAGCAGTACTTC
CASSLESAFSTYEQYF
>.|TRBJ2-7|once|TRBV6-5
TGTGCCAGCAGTTACTCGAACCGGGTTTACGAGCAGTACTTC
CASSYSNRVYEQYF
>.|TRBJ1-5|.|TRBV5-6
TGTGCCAGCACCAACTGGGGGGGCCTCAATCAGCCCCAGCATTTT
CASTNWGGLNQPQHF
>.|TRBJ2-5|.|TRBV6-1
TGTGCCAGCAGTGAAGCCCAGGGAGGCGGGACCCAGTACTTC
CASSEAQGGGTQYF
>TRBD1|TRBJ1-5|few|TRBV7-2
TGTGCCAGCAGCTCCGGGACAGCAAATCAGCCCCAGCATTTT
CASSSGTANQPQHF
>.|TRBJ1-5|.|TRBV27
TGTGCCAGCAGTCCCGGGGGCAATCAGCCCCAGCATTTT
CASSPGGNQPQHF
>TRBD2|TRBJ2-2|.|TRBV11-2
TGTGCCAGCAGCCCCGGACTAGTTAGCGGGGAGCTGTTTTTT
CASSPGLVSGELFF
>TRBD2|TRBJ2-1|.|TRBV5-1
TGCGCCAGCAGCTTGGTGGGAGGGGACTACAATGAGCAGTTCTTC
CASSLVGGDYNEQFF
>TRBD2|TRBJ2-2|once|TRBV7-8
TGTGCCAGCAGCTCGACCGGGACTAGCGGGGTTTCGGGGGAGCTGTTTTTT
CASSSTGTSGVSGELFF
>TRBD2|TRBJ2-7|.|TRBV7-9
TGTGCCAGCAGCGGCGTGGTAGCGGGACTGAGCTCCTACGAGCAGTACTTC
CASSGVVAGLSSYEQYF
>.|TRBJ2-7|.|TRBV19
TGTGCCAGTAGTATGGGGCCCTACGAGCAGTACTTC
CASSMGPYEQYF
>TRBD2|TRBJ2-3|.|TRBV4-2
TGTGCCAGCAGCCAAGAAGAGGCCGGACTAGCGGGCACAGATACGCAGTATTTT
CASSQEEAGLAGTDTQYF
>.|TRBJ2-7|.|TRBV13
TGTGCCAGCAGCTTAGGGACTAGTCCCTACGAGCAGTACTTC
CASSLGTSPYEQYF
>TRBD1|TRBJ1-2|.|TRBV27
TGTGCCAGCAGTTTATCGAGCAGGGGGACGACCTATGGCTACACCTTC
CASSLSSRGTTYGYTF
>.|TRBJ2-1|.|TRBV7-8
TGTGCCAGCAGCTGGAGTATATACAATGAGCAGTTCTTC
CASSWSIYNEQFF
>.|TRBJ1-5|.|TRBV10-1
TGCGCCAGCAGTGAGTACCGGGGGAGGAATCAGCCCCAGCATTTT
CASSEYRGRNQPQHF